The 31 T cell receptor beta chains in this list originate from one sample, sequenced in a study of shared clonotypes between healthy human individuals (dated by TCRdb to 2019 to 2021). The method behind the library was the immunoSEQ multiplex PCR assay. TCRdb limited this immuneACCESS table to in-frame rearrangements with V and J called. A share of clones is missing; checked studies link under half to unresolved V genes, and the rest is unexplained. The sample table holds approximately 980,000 clones, of which over 75% were seen once. The top ten hold around 1.4% of the sample. Sequencing was carried out using memory CD4+ T cells sorted from blood. Explained via the paper, the cell subset or site label denotes: CD45RA-negative fraction. The receptors shown here come from a man between 18 and 29 years old in good health.

V gene TRBV25-1 combines with J gene TRBJ2-1; 11 bases are a match to TRBD2. V shed 4 bases and J 5 bases; nucleotides not matched to a gene: 4. This CDR3 is built from 15 residues. In germline, CDR1 is MGHDK, CDR2 SYGVNS. The CDR3 DNA reads TGTGCCAGCAGTGTCCAACTAGCGGGAGACAATGAGCAGTTCTTC. This sequence encodes CASSVQLAGDNEQFF.

The chain combines TRBV6-1 with TRBJ1-2, with a possible D match to TRBD1 (5 bases). Deletions cut 5 bases from V and 8 bases from J, with 12 bases between. The length of the CDR3 is 12 residues. CDR1 is MNHNS and CDR2 is SASEGT in the germline V gene. The CDR3 DNA is TGTGCCAGCAGTCCCCTGAGGGGAGGCTACACCTTC. Translated: CASSPLRGGYTF.

This clone was counted a few times. The chain links TRBV9 to TRBJ2-3; D is ambiguous. The germline V and J ends were trimmed by 3 bases and 2 bases, with 4 bases remaining between them. The germline V gene has CDR1 SGDLS and CDR2 YYNGEE. The CDR3 covers 12 residues. The DNA of the CDR3 is TGTGCCAGCAGCGGGGTCACAGATACGCAGTATTTT. Translation gives CASSGVTDTQYF.

The chain uses TRBV7-9 and TRBJ1-6, with D hard to call. Germline values: CDR1 SEHNR, CDR2 FQNEAQ (reference sequence). The CDR3 totals 14 residues. V was pared by 1 base and J by 6 bases, with 7 bases between. CDR3 bases: TGTGCCAGCAGCTTAGGGCCAGTTAATTCACCCCTCCACTTT. Protein sequence: CASSLGPVNSPLHF.

The chain is built from TRBV6-5 and TRBJ2-3; no clear D. Germline CDR1 is MNHEY and CDR2 is SVGAGI. Trimming cost V 6 bases and J 4 bases, with 17 bases left between them. The CDR3 is 15 residues long. CDR3 coding DNA: TGTGCCAGCAGCCGTGGTAGAATAGTATCAGATACGCAGTATTTT. Its protein is CASSRGRIVSDTQYF.

The V gene is TRBV10-2, the J gene TRBJ2-4; weak D call: TRBD2 (6 bases). CDR1 is WSHSY, CDR2 SAAADI, per germline. V shed 4 bases and J shed 9 bases, with 19 bases lying between them. The CDR3 consists of 15 residues. The CDR3, as DNA: TGCGCCAGCAGTGTCGAGGGACTGCCATTCTCCATTCAGTACTTC. Translating it yields CASSVEGLPFSIQYF.

The chain carries TRBV30 and TRBJ2-5; D might be TRBD2 (6 bases). The CDR3 sequence is 14 residues long. CDR1 is GTSNPN and CDR2 is SVGIG in the germline V gene (reference sequence). The V and J ends lost 2 bases and 1 base respectively, with 11 bases between them. In DNA, the CDR3 is TGTGCCTGGAGTAAGGGACTGCTCCAAGAGACCCAGTACTTC. Amino acids: CAWSKGLLQETQYF.

This clone is a singleton in its sample. This sequence joins TRBV6-5 and TRBJ2-5; tentative D call: TRBD2 (7 bases). The V gene lost 6 bases and the J gene lost 1 base, with 15 bases spanning the gap. This CDR3 is 15 amino acids long. CDR1 MNHEY and CDR2 SVGAGI come from the germline V gene. The CDR3 nucleotides are TGTGCCAGCAGAACCCATGGGGGGGCCCAAGAGACCCAGTACTTC. This translates into CASRTHGGAQETQYF.

The chain links TRBV7-9 to TRBJ1-1; D is uncertain. Trimming took 2 bases from V and 1 from J, leaving 8 bases between them. This CDR3 comprises 14 residues. From germline, CDR1 is SEHNR and CDR2 FQNEAQ (reference sequence). CDR3 region: CASSLRVGNTEAFF. CDR3 sequence (DNA): TGTGCCAGCAGCTTAAGGGTAGGGAACACTGAAGCTTTCTTT.

This chain uses TRBV6-5 with TRBJ2-6; no clear D gene. Trimming pared 2 bases from V and 0 bases from J, leaving 8 bases between. The V gene's germline CDR1 is MNHEY and CDR2 SVGAGI. The CDR3 length is 16 residues. CDR3 sequence: CASSYLTFSGANVLTF. The CDR3, as DNA: TGTGCCAGCAGTTACCTTACCTTCTCTGGGGCCAACGTCCTGACTTTC.

The chain joins TRBV11-2 to TRBJ2-4; D remains unclear. The germline V gene has CDR1 SGHAT and CDR2 FQNNGV. This CDR3 spans 15 amino acids. V shed 5 bases and J shed 5 bases, with 16 bases lying between them. The CDR3 reads CASSPYGGGQNIQYF. CDR3 bases: TGTGCCAGCAGCCCTTACGGCGGCGGCCAAAACATTCAGTACTTC.

The rearrangement uses TRBV10-3 and TRBJ2-1; D is unresolved. CDR3 size: 13 residues. V lost 4 bases and J lost 7, with 11 bases in between. Germline-derived CDR1 and CDR2 are ENHRY and SYGVKD. This chain's CDR3 is CAISGARGNEQFF. CDR3 DNA sequence: TGTGCCATCAGTGGCGCCCGTGGGAATGAGCAGTTCTTC.

The V call is TRBV29-1, the J call TRBJ2-2, with 9 bases identical to TRBD1. This CDR3 has 15 amino acids. The germline V gene has CDR1 SQVTM and CDR2 ANQGSEA. J was trimmed by 7 bases and V by 6 bases; bases with no gene match: 12. CDR3 sequence (DNA): TGCAGCGTCCTCCCGGGACAGGGTAGCTTCGGGGAGCTGTTTTTT. This gives the protein CSVLPGQGSFGELFF.

This chain links TRBV30 with TRBJ1-1, with 7 bases identical to TRBD1. V was clipped by 4 bases and J by 1 base; unmatched bases: 6. CDR3 length: 14 amino acids. In germline, CDR1 is GTSNPN, CDR2 SVGIG (reference sequence). DNA of the CDR3: TGTGCCTGGATCAGGGGGGGACGGAACACTGAAGCTTTCTTT. This encodes CAWIRGGRNTEAFF.

This clone was counted ten times or more. V is TRBV5-1 and J is TRBJ2-1; 8 nucleotides line up with TRBD2. Germline lookup yields CDR1 SGHRS and CDR2 YFSETQ. The CDR3 length is 16 residues. J gave up 8 bases and V 0 bases, and 10 bases lay outside the gene matches. CDR3 in amino acids: CASSLVAGGLLDEQFF. The CDR3 coding sequence is TGCGCCAGCAGCTTGGTTGCGGGGGGTCTCTTGGATGAGCAGTTCTTC. Complete variable domain (other parts from reference TRBV5-1 and TRBJ2-1): KAGVTQTPRYLIKTRGQQVTLSCSPISGHRSVSWYQQTPGQGLQFLFEYFSETQRNKGNFPGRFSGRQFSNSRSEMNVSTLELGDSALYLCASSLVAGGLLDEQFFGPGTRLTVL.

The chain recombines TRBV30 with TRBJ2-7; D call uncertain. This CDR3 is 13 amino acids long. V was shortened by 5 bases and J by 2 bases, with 13 bases between the two germline ends. From germline, CDR1 is GTSNPN and CDR2 SVGIG (reference sequence). CDR3 region: CAWELGKAYEQYF. The CDR3 DNA reads as TGTGCCTGGGAGTTGGGGAAGGCCTACGAGCAGTACTTC.

V usage is TRBV18 and J usage is TRBJ2-3; D remains unclear. Germline V gives CDR1 KGHSH, CDR2 LQKENI. The V end was cut by 0 bases, the J end by 1 base, with 5 bases between. The CDR3 has 14 amino acids. The CDR3 DNA is TGTGCCAGCTCACCACCCCAACGCACAGATACGCAGTATTTT. As protein: CASSPPQRTDTQYF.

This chain joins TRBV5-1 and TRBJ1-2, with 7 nucleotides matching TRBD1. The CDR3 sequence is 14 residues long. In germline, CDR1 is SGHRS, CDR2 YFSETQ. Trimming cost V 4 bases and J 5 bases; bases outside gene matches: 8. In nucleotides, the CDR3 is TGCGCCAGCAGCCTTGGGACAGCGCCTTATGGCTACACCTTC. Protein sequence: CASSLGTAPYGYTF.

J is TRBJ2-7 and V is TRBV15; 7 bases match TRBD2. The germline V gene encodes CDR1 LNHNV and CDR2 YYDKDF (reference sequence). The CDR3 has 14 residues. Trimming removed 5 bases from V and 4 bases from J; junction bases left unmatched: 8. The CDR3 reads CATSGGGSNYEQYF. The DNA of the CDR3 is TGTGCCACCAGCGGAGGCGGGAGTAATTACGAGCAGTACTTC.

The gene calls are TRBV6-5 and TRBJ2-5; possibly TRBD1 for D (5 bases). The end of the DNA fits TRBJ2-7 better, so the J call may be wrong. The germline V gene has CDR1 MNHEY and CDR2 SVGAGI. The CDR3 runs 13 residues. CDR3 loop: CASGRTNTYEQYF. For the CDR3, the DNA is TGTGCCAGCGGAAGGACAAACACCTACGAGCAGTACTTC.

The chain joins TRBV6-5 to TRBJ2-5, with D tentatively TRBD2 (5 bases). The CDR3 covers 14 residues. Deletions cut 6 bases from V and 11 bases from J, with 22 bases between. Germline V lookup: CDR1 MNHEY, CDR2 SVGAGI. CDR3 protein: CASSRSYSKVAQYF. The CDR3 DNA follows: TGTGCCAGCAGCCGCTCGTACAGTAAAGTAGCGCAGTACTTC.

The chain is built from TRBV10-3 and TRBJ1-6; 7 bases map to TRBD1. The CDR3 contains 15 residues. J was trimmed by 6 bases and V by 10 bases; bases with no gene match: 12. CDR1 and CDR2 from the germline V gene are ENHRY and SYGVKD. For the CDR3, the DNA is TGTGCCACTCGGGACAGTGAAACCCTTAATTCACCCCTCCACTTT. It codes for CATRDSETLNSPLHF.

As to this clone: This same CDR3 is encoded by further DNA sequences in the sample. V is TRBV7-2 and J is TRBJ2-5; D possibly matches TRBD1 or TRBD2 (5 bases each). V lost 3 bases to trimming and J lost 0 bases, with 8 bases between them. The CDR3 is made up of 14 amino acids. Germline CDR1 and CDR2: SGHTA and FQGNSA. The CDR3 coding sequence is TGTGCCAGCAGCTTTGGGGGATACCAAGAGACCCAGTACTTC. Protein product: CASSFGGYQETQYF.

The chain couples TRBV28 to TRBJ1-2; a weak D match, TRBD1 (6 bases). Germline lookup yields CDR1 MDHEN and CDR2 SYDVKM. V shed 7 bases and J shed 5 bases, with 26 bases lying between them. The CDR3 loop spans 17 amino acids. The CDR3 DNA reads TGTGCCAGCACCATAGGGGGACACCGCCCGCCGCCTTATGGCTACACCTTC. Its translation: CASTIGGHRPPPYGYTF.

This clone came up a few times. The V and J genes are TRBV4-1 and TRBJ2-5; D may correspond to TRBD1 or TRBD2 (5 bases each). The V and J ends lost 4 bases and 2 bases respectively, with 11 bases between them. The germline CDR1 and CDR2 sequences are MGHRA and YSYEKL. The CDR3 consists of 14 residues. For the CDR3, the DNA is TGCGCCAGCAGCCTATCGGGACCGCAAGAGACCCAGTACTTC. As protein: CASSLSGPQETQYF.

This chain uses TRBV7-2 with TRBJ2-5; TRBD1 aligns across 10 bases. Unmatched junction bases numbered 12, after V lost 5 bases and J lost 3 bases. The germline V gene encodes CDR1 SGHTA and CDR2 FQGNSA. CDR3 length: 17 amino acids. This CDR3 reads CASSADRGQAREETQYF. In nucleotides, the CDR3 is TGTGCCAGCAGCGCCGACAGGGGGCAGGCCAGAGAAGAGACCCAGTACTTC.

This clone was recorded only once. This chain links TRBV30 with TRBJ2-4, with D maybe TRBD1 (6 bases). Per the germline V gene, CDR1 is GTSNPN and CDR2 is SVGIG (reference sequence). V lost 4 bases to trimming and J lost 0 bases, with 13 bases between them. This CDR3 is built from 15 residues. CDR3 loop: CAWKGDVLAKNIQYF. The CDR3 DNA follows: TGTGCCTGGAAGGGGGACGTACTAGCCAAAAACATTCAGTACTTC.

This rearrangement joins TRBV13 to TRBJ2-3; D may be TRBD2 (6 bases). The CDR3 extends over 15 amino acids. The germline V gene has CDR1 PRHDT and CDR2 FYEKMQ (reference sequence). V was cut by 8 bases and J by 0 bases, with 15 bases left in between. The CDR3 is CASGVGLTSTDTQYF. The CDR3, as DNA: TGTGCCAGCGGAGTGGGACTCACTAGCACAGATACGCAGTATTTT.

V and J are TRBV5-6 and TRBJ2-1, with D possibly TRBD2 on 6 matching bases. CDR1 and CDR2 (germline): SGHDT, YYEEEE. The V end was cut by 1 base, the J end by 10 bases, with 15 bases between. The length of the CDR3 is 14 residues. The CDR3, as DNA: TGTGCCAGCAGCTTGAACAGGCCTGGGGGGGAGCAGTTCTTC. It is translated as CASSLNRPGGEQFF.

The genes are TRBV15 and TRBJ1-2, with TRBD1 identical over 10 bases. Trimming at V came to 1 base and at J to 4 bases, leaving 6 bases not matched to a gene. The CDR3 contains 16 residues. Germline values: CDR1 LNHNV, CDR2 YYDKDF (reference sequence). Written as DNA, the CDR3 is TGTGCCACCAGCAGAGGAGGGACAGGGGACTTCTATGGCTACACCTTC. Translated, it gives CATSRGGTGDFYGYTF.

The V gene is TRBV11-3, the J gene TRBJ1-1; D unresolved. Germline loops: CDR1 SGHNT, CDR2 YENEEA. The CDR3 extends over 13 amino acids. V was trimmed by 3 bases and J by 0 bases, leaving 5 bases between them. The CDR3 spells CASSFVMNTEAFF. DNA of the CDR3: TGTGCCAGCAGCTTCGTCATGAACACTGAAGCTTTCTTT.